These 5 T cell receptor beta chains were sequenced from one sample in a study of graft-versus-host responses after intestinal transplantation. Assay: immunoSEQ multiplex PCR; the TCRdb copy retains only in-frame clones and omits some. Of more than 100,000 clones in the sample, more than 85% were seen once. Their cognate antigens are unknown. Material: unstimulated CD8+ T cells sorted from spleen or lymph node cells, obtained before intestinal transplant. The receptor set was obtained from a human donor who received an intestinal transplant.

J is TRBJ1-2 and V is TRBV19, with a tentative D call TRBD1 (6 bases). The germline gives CDR1 LNHDA, CDR2 SQIVND (reference sequence). Trimming shortened V by 1 base and J by 4 bases, and 13 bases separated the two germline ends. The CDR3 totals 15 residues. The CDR3 DNA reads as TGTGCCAGTAGTATAGGTCCGGGGGCCGGCTATGGCTACACCTTC. Translation: CASSIGPGAGYGYTF.

The chain is built from TRBV19 and TRBJ1-2; perhaps TRBD1 as D (5 bases). CDR3 length: 11 amino acids. V dropped 7 bases and J dropped 8 bases, with 11 bases sitting between them. Germline CDR1 is LNHDA and CDR2 is SQIVND (reference sequence). The CDR3 bases are TGTGCCAGTAATGGGGGACCAGGCTACACCTTC. Its translation: CASNGGPGYTF.

The V gene is TRBV5-1, the J gene TRBJ2-2; 9 nucleotides agree with TRBD1. The ends lost 4 bases at V and 4 bases at J; junction bases unmatched: 8. Per germline, CDR1 SGHRS and CDR2 YFSETQ. The CDR3 runs 16 residues. The CDR3 DNA is TGCGCCAGCAGCCGTTCCCGACAGGGGGGCACCGGGGAGCTGTTTTTT. As protein: CASSRSRQGGTGELFF.

The chain carries TRBV6-1 and TRBJ1-2; 7 positions match TRBD1. With V trimmed by 6 bases and J by 5 bases, 9 bases remained unmatched. The CDR3 is 14 amino acids. Germline loops: CDR1 MNHNS, CDR2 SASEGT. The CDR3 region has the DNA TGTGCCAGCAGCCCCGACAGGGATTGGTATGGCTACACCTTC. Amino acid sequence: CASSPDRDWYGYTF.

CDR3 loop: CASGSPTLYGYTF. CDR3 coding DNA: TGTGCTAGTGGTTCACCGACCCTCTATGGCTACACCTTC. The V gene is TRBV12-5, the J gene TRBJ1-2; D gene uncertain. V lost 4 bases, J lost 4 bases, and 10 bases lay in between. The CDR3 loop spans 13 amino acids. Germline V gene lookup returns CDR1 LGHNT and CDR2 FRNRAP.